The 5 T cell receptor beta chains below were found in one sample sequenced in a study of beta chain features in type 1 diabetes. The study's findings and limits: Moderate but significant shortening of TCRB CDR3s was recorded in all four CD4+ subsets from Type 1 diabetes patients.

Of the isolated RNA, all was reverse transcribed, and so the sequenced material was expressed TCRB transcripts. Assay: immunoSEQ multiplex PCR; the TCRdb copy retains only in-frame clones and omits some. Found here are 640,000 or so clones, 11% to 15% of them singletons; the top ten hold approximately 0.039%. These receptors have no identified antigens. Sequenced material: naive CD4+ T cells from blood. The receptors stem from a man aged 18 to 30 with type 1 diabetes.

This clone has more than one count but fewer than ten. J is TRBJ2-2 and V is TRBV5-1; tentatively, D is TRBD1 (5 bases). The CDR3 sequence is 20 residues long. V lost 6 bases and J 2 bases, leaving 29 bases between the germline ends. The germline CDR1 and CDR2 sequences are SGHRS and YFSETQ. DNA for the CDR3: TGCGCCAGCACCATTTTATTTGGTGTACGGTCGACAGTAAACACCGGGGAGCTGTTTTTT. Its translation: CASTILFGVRSTVNTGELFF.

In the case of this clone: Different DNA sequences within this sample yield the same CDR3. CDR3 sequence (DNA): TGTGCCAGCAGCCGGGACAGACAAGAGACCCAGTACTTC. This gives the protein CASSRDRQETQYF. This rearrangement joins TRBV7-2 to TRBJ2-5, with 7 nucleotides matching TRBD1. The CDR3 totals 13 residues. With 5 bases clipped from V and 2 bases from J, the junction kept 2 bases outside the gene matches. Germline lookup yields CDR1 SGHTA and CDR2 FQGNSA.

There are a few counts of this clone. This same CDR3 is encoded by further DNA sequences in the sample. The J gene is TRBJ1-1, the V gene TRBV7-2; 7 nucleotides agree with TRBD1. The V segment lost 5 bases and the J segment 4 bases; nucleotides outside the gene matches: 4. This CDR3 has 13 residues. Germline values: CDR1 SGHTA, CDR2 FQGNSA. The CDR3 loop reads CASSLRQGTEAFF. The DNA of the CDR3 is TGTGCCAGCAGCCTTAGACAGGGCACTGAAGCTTTCTTT.

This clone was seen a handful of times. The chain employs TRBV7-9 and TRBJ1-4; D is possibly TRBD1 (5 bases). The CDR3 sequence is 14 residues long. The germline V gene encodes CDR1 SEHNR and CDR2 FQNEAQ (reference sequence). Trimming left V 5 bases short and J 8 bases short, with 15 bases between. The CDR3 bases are TGTGCCAGCAGCCCAGGGTTATCGGGCGAAAAACTGTTTTTT. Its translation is CASSPGLSGEKLFF. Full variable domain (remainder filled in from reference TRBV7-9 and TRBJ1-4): DTGVSQNPRHKITKRGQNVTFRCDPISEHNRLYWYRQTLGQGPEFLTYFQNEAQLEKSRLLSDRFSAERPKGSFSTLEIQRTEQGDSAMYLCASSPGLSGEKLFFGSGTQLSVL.

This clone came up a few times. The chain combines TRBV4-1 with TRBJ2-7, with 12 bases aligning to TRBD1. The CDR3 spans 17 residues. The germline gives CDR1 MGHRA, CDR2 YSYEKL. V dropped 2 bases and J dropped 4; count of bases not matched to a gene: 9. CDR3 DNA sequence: TGCGCCAGCAGCCAACCTTTTCCGGGACAGGGGGCTTACGAGCAGTACTTC. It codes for CASSQPFPGQGAYEQYF.